A selection of T cell receptor beta chains follows, all from one sample in a study of blood T cell repertoires in COVID-19. Profiling relied on immunoSEQ multiplex PCR, and the TCRdb table lists in-frame clones only, not all of them. The sample consists of around 60,000 clones, about 82% of them appearing once. The sequenced sample was peripheral blood. The receptors were sampled from a man between 65 and 85 years old with acute or convalescent COVID-19. Both conserved end residues are part of each CDR3. Each record gives: V gene, J gene, CDR3 protein.

v_call: TRBV19; j_call: TRBJ2-5; cdr3_aa: CASTTIHGRETQYF
v_call: TRBV11-3; j_call: TRBJ1-4; cdr3_aa: CASSLTVSTTNEKLFF
v_call: TRBV9; j_call: TRBJ2-1; cdr3_aa: CASSASGGAGNEQFF
v_call: TRBV20-1; j_call: TRBJ2-3; cdr3_aa: CSGPYTDTQYF
v_call: TRBV5-6; j_call: TRBJ2-7; cdr3_aa: CASRQTGGGYEQYF
v_call: TRBV6-5; j_call: TRBJ1-1; cdr3_aa: CASSYSARGGDEAFF
v_call: TRBV3-1/TRBV3-2; j_call: TRBJ1-1; cdr3_aa: CASKAGNTEAFF
v_call: TRBV9; j_call: TRBJ1-2; cdr3_aa: CASSVAAGLSTAF
v_call: TRBV5-1; j_call: TRBJ2-5; cdr3_aa: CASSSLPGQGGETQYF
v_call: TRBV14; j_call: TRBJ1-4; cdr3_aa: CASSPKPATNEKLFF
v_call: TRBV5-1; j_call: TRBJ2-7; cdr3_aa: CASRVNAADLTPYEQYF
v_call: TRBV6-4; j_call: TRBJ2-1; cdr3_aa: CASSGALAGEQFF
v_call: TRBV28; j_call: TRBJ1-4; cdr3_aa: CASSSWTGGNEKLFF
v_call: TRBV6-1; j_call: TRBJ2-7; cdr3_aa: CASSEAGGPNYEQYF
v_call: TRBV4-2; j_call: TRBJ1-5; cdr3_aa: CASSQGEPDSGDQPQHF
v_call: TRBV5-6; j_call: TRBJ2-5; cdr3_aa: CASSDGGETQYF
v_call: TRBV3-1/TRBV3-2; j_call: TRBJ2-2; cdr3_aa: CASSYGLAGMNTGELFF
v_call: TRBV7-6; j_call: TRBJ1-6; cdr3_aa: CASSLAGDRGPLNSPLHF
v_call: TRBV4-2; j_call: TRBJ2-1; cdr3_aa: CASSHSTGLASFRSYNEQFF
v_call: TRBV2; j_call: TRBJ1-1; cdr3_aa: CASSYTVNTEAFF
v_call: TRBV19; j_call: TRBJ2-1; cdr3_aa: CASRLAGGPREQFF
v_call: TRBV6-2/TRBV6-3; j_call: TRBJ1-5; cdr3_aa: CASSPRGPSNQPQHF
v_call: TRBV27; j_call: TRBJ1-1; cdr3_aa: CASSSNQGNTEAFF
v_call: TRBV3-1/TRBV3-2; j_call: TRBJ2-5; cdr3_aa: CASSQGLALETQYF
v_call: TRBV5-6; j_call: TRBJ2-6; cdr3_aa: CASSLPLAGDTGANVLTF
v_call: TRBV7-8; j_call: TRBJ2-1; cdr3_aa: CASSVSGTSGNNEQFF
v_call: TRBV4-1; j_call: TRBJ2-3; cdr3_aa: CASSQDLYRAGVDTQYF
v_call: TRBV29-1; j_call: TRBJ2-1; cdr3_aa: CSVLRQGGNEQFF
v_call: TRBV7-9; j_call: TRBJ1-1; cdr3_aa: CASSQQVEAEAFF
v_call: TRBV18; j_call: TRBJ2-7; cdr3_aa: CASSPPGQVTYEQYF
v_call: TRBV18; j_call: TRBJ2-7; cdr3_aa: CASSPPGQGGYEQYF
v_call: TRBV25-1; j_call: TRBJ1-2; cdr3_aa: CASSGPGDRRYYGYTF
v_call: TRBV2; j_call: TRBJ1-5; cdr3_aa: CASSRDRAQHF
v_call: TRBV2; j_call: TRBJ1-6; cdr3_aa: CASRTGTGALILHF
v_call: TRBV5-4; j_call: TRBJ2-5; cdr3_aa: CASSPGTGSRETQYF
v_call: TRBV29-1; j_call: TRBJ2-5; cdr3_aa: CSVSAGQGQETQYF
v_call: TRBV5-1; j_call: TRBJ2-1; cdr3_aa: CASSLDRGYNEQFF
v_call: TRBV12-5; j_call: TRBJ2-5; cdr3_aa: CASGLVSETQYF
v_call: TRBV14; j_call: TRBJ2-7; cdr3_aa: CASSQDWGREYEQYF
v_call: TRBV27; j_call: TRBJ2-2; cdr3_aa: CASSFSGGDGELFF
v_call: TRBV24-1; j_call: TRBJ1-6; cdr3_aa: CAATLLGIYNSPLHF
v_call: TRBV9; j_call: TRBJ2-7; cdr3_aa: CASSVAGRQGDYEQYF
v_call: TRBV19; j_call: TRBJ1-2; cdr3_aa: CASSIAQEANYGYTF
v_call: TRBV28; j_call: TRBJ2-7; cdr3_aa: CASSFFVAGVNEQYF
v_call: TRBV19; j_call: TRBJ2-3; cdr3_aa: CASSIDQSPDRGSTDTQYF
v_call: TRBV19; j_call: TRBJ1-4; cdr3_aa: CASSTTGGVGEKLFF
v_call: TRBV5-4; j_call: TRBJ2-1; cdr3_aa: CASSFDRAGFDEQFF
v_call: TRBV10-3; j_call: TRBJ1-5; cdr3_aa: CAISQGSGDTYQPQHF
v_call: TRBV24-1; j_call: TRBJ2-3; cdr3_aa: CATSDWDSQDTQYF
v_call: TRBV15; j_call: TRBJ2-3; cdr3_aa: CATSRERGGTTDTQYF
v_call: TRBV4-1; j_call: TRBJ2-5; cdr3_aa: CASSQGEGQAVETQYF
v_call: TRBV7-2; j_call: TRBJ2-7; cdr3_aa: CASSAGPGYEQYF
v_call: TRBV5-1; j_call: TRBJ1-4; cdr3_aa: CASSLQGTNEKLFF
v_call: TRBV5-6; j_call: TRBJ2-7; cdr3_aa: CASSLEGVYEQYF
v_call: TRBV5-1; j_call: TRBJ1-1; cdr3_aa: CASSLSGVGDTEAFF
v_call: TRBV3-1/TRBV3-2; j_call: TRBJ1-5; cdr3_aa: CASSPTGRNQPQHF
v_call: TRBV6-4; j_call: TRBJ2-1; cdr3_aa: CASTPGPSYSYNEQFF